The entry below gives a single T cell receptor (beta chain) sequence along with its context. Its binding antigen is unknown. Base qualities are not provided; no much larger clone lies one nucleotide away. The donors were healthy, HIV-negative adults with no recently reported acute infections or vaccinations. Every donor was a Caucasian adult living in Nashville, Tennessee, USA. CD4+ T cells were enriched through magnetic negative selection, after which naive cells were positively selected on CD45RA and the remaining negative fraction served as the memory subset. Blood was collected by leukapheresis, and PBMCs were isolated by Ficoll-Histopaque density gradient centrifugation and then cryopreserved in liquid nitrogen vapor phase. Purity and quantity of every magnetically sorted T cell population were checked by analytical flow cytometry. Genomic DNA was isolated from every sorted fraction and measured by UV absorbance on a Nanodrop 2000c.

TCR CDR3 regions were amplified from genomic DNA by multiplex PCR using the deep immunoSEQ assay. Genomic DNA extracted from each cell subset was distributed evenly over all wells of several immunoSEQ 96-well plates, and each plate served as one replicate. For sorted subsets, each replicate PCR was loaded with roughly 200 ng genomic DNA, equivalent to 25,000 to 35,000 T cell genomes. Purified libraries were measured with a Qubit 3.0 fluorometer, size-checked on a Bioanalyzer 2100, and measured again with the KAPA Library Quantification kit. Each immunoSEQ 96-well plate was sequenced on its own single-read 150-cycle Illumina NextSeq 550 flow cell. The source study handled its data this way. Because the immunoSEQ output held only junctional sequences and lacked quality scores, the filtering could not match the filtering applied to full-length reads. Sequences were annotated with PyIR, a Python wrapper for IgBLAST v1.9, using IMGT germline references to assign V/J genes and CDR3. Any read was removed if the V/J assignment was weak (E-value above 1e-6), the CDR3 was missing, or the read contained stop codons, out-of-frame junctions, or ambiguous translated residues. V3J clonotypes were defined as sequences sharing the same inferred V gene, J gene, and CDR3 amino acid sequence. Percentage overlap between repertoires was computed as shared unique clonotypes divided by the size of the smaller repertoire. Repertoire richness was assessed with RTK rarefaction, the Chao1 estimator, and Recon v2.1 estimates of unobserved clonotypes. For all TCRbeta clonotypes obtained by the gDNA method from a few donors, generation probabilities were computed with OLGA. This immuneACCESS table, as held by TCRdb, lists in-frame sequences with V and J called but not all clones. Of the missing ones, under half trace to an unresolved V gene in checked studies; the others have no known cause. The DNA gave D and trimming, while V, J and clone size come from that table. The sample table holds roughly 520,000 clones, of which around 95% were seen once. The ten largest make up approximately 0.067% of the sample.

The entry originates in a study of shared clonotypes between healthy human individuals (dated by TCRdb to the early 2020s). Looking at the study overall: A couple of women and a few men aged 18 to 49 years were included in the cohort. For each donor, CD4 naive and CD4 memory were each run on three plates, CD8 naive on two plates, and CD8 memory on one plate. Blood TCR repertoires of a handful of healthy adults were deeply sequenced to estimate repertoire size and the extent of clonotype sharing between individuals. Libraries were prepared and TCR repertoires were sequenced by different laboratories using diverse techniques, in order to increase sequencing depth and limit assay-specific biases. Leukapheresis yielded between about 0.9 and 8.9 billion PBMCs per donor. Study-level results and caveats: Higher generation probabilities were observed for clonotypes shared by all four sorted-subset donors than for non-shared clonotypes. Only blood was sampled, and tissue TCR repertoires likely differ from those in blood. Because the study included a small number of donors, the genetic and exposure-history diversity represented was limited. Larger estimated clonotype richness was generally found for naive subsets than for memory subsets. Across a few donors, approximately 5% of naive CD4, approximately 3.6% of naive CD8, under 2.5% of memory CD4, and 0.4% of memory CD8 clonotypes were shared. Even with the large sequencing depth, rarefaction of the sorted-subset datasets indicated that sequencing was incomplete. Based on pairwise subsampling, the degree of clonotype sharing among donors was expected to be affected by sequencing depth.

CDR1 SGHRS and CDR2 YFSETQ are derived from the germline V gene. Trimming removed 7 bases from V and 4 bases from J; the gene matches leave 14 bases unexplained. The CDR3 covers 17 residues, taking in both the cysteine and the phenylalanine. Just the 51-base CDR3 DNA is kept, in frame starting at base 1. This TCR was sampled from a woman aged 30 to 39 in good health. The sequence is built from TRBV5-1 and TRBJ1-5; 10 central bases correspond to TRBD1. The sample consisted of naive CD4+ T cells sorted from blood. Sample cell subset or site, as interpreted from the label and publication: CD45RA+ positively selected. The bases read TGCGCCAGCCCACCGGGACAGGGGCGTTATGGGAATCAGCCCCAGCATTTT. The encoded protein is CASPPGQGRYGNQPQHF.